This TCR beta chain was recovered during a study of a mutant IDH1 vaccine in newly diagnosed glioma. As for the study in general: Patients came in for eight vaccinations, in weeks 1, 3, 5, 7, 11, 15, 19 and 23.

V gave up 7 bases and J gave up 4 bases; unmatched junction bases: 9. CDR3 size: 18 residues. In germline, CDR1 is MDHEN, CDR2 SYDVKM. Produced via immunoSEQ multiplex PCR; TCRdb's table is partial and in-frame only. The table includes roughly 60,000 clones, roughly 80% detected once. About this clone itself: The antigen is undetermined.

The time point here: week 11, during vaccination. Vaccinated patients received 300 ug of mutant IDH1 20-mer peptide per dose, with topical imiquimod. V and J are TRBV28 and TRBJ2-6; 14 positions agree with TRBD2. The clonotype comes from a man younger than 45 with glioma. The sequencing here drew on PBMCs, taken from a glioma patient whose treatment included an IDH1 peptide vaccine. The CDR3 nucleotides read TGTGCCAGCACCGGACTAGCGGGAGGTGTGGGAGGGGCCAACGTCCTGACTTTC. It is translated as CASTGLAGGVGGANVLTF.